The clone carrying this T cell receptor beta chain was seen at least ten times. Its antigen remains unknown. This specimen belongs to a study of T-cell memory formation after mild COVID-19. In the study overall: TCR clusters showed largely donor specificity. Study-level findings and limits: Largely, contracting CD4+ clones fell within CM and EM, and contracting CD8+ clones within EMRA.

TCRdb used MiXCR to reprocess the 5' RACE reads, holding one entry per CDR3 protein. The repertoire holds 270,000 or so distinct CDR3 sequences, with around 17% as singletons. The V gene end was trimmed by 7 bases and the J gene end by 7 bases; junction bases not matched to a gene: 7. This CDR3 contains 15 residues. The sequence was collected from a man aged 18 to 29 who had mild COVID-19 (a few samples of this study predate the infection). Cell type and time point are not known. The chain joins TRBV12-3 or TRBV12-4 to TRBJ2-1; 13 nucleotides match TRBD2. Sequenced material: PBMCs or a T cell subset sorted from them (not recorded which). Written as DNA, the CDR3 is TGTGCCAGCACCCTCGGACTAGCGGGGGTTAATGAGCAGTTCTTC. This gives the protein CASTLGLAGVNEQFF.